The next 28 T cell receptor beta chains were all read from a single sample in a study of human T cells and chemical hapten exposure. Separate cDNA molecules received unique molecular identifiers, which the library attached to them. TCRdb re-analysed the reads in MiXCR, keeping a single row per CDR3 protein. Counted here are around 200 distinct CDR3 sequences, 35% to 45% occurring once; the ten biggest clones make up roughly 80%. Total RNA extraction was carried out from unfractionated whole blood. The specimen was whole blood. The receptors here all came from a human donor who had alopecia or was a healthy volunteer (not recorded which). Some clones in this sample may be carry-over from other donors' samples. This table probably holds off-target reads from a library built for another chain.

The rearrangement uses TRBV5-1 and TRBJ2-7, with 7 nucleotides matching TRBD1. CDR1 is SGHRS, CDR2 YFSETQ, per germline. The CDR3 totals 14 residues. V shed 0 bases, J shed 3 bases, and the junction held 3 bases outside the gene matches. The CDR3 region is CASSLEAGGYEQYF. The CDR3 nucleotides read TGCGCCAGCAGCTTGGAGGCAGGGGGCTACGAGCAGTACTTC.

In this sample, this clonotype turned up once. The chain recombines TRBV6-1 with TRBJ1-2; 8 bases fit TRBD1. Trimming cost V 2 bases and J 7 bases; bases outside gene matches: 9. CDR1 MNHNS and CDR2 SASEGT come from the germline V gene. The CDR3 extends over 15 amino acids. CDR3 coding DNA: TGTGCCAGCAGTGAACGGCCGGACAGGGACCTTGGCTACACCTTC. Translating it yields CASSERPDRDLGYTF.

Sample share makes this clonotype hyperexpanded (1% or more). The genes are TRBV3-1 and TRBJ2-7; 10 bases agree with TRBD2. There are 18 residues in the CDR3. Trimming removed 2 bases from V and 0 bases from J; junction bases left unmatched: 10. Germline V gene data show CDR1 as LGHDT and CDR2 as YNNKEL (reference sequence). CDR3: CASSQTGGLAVISYEQYF. The CDR3 DNA sequence: TGTGCCAGCAGCCAAACCGGCGGACTAGCGGTCATCTCCTACGAGCAGTACTTC.

V gene TRBV7-8 combines with J gene TRBJ2-7; D gene unclear. The germline V and J ends were trimmed by 1 base and 1 base, with 14 bases remaining between them. Germline CDR1 SGHVS, CDR2 FQNEAQ. This CDR3 comprises 16 residues. Here the CDR3 reads CASSLGYGQVSYEQYV. CDR3 bases: TGTGCCAGCAGCTTAGGTTACGGGCAGGTATCCTACGAGCAGTACGTC.

This clonotype was detected only a few times. The V and J genes are TRBV27 and TRBJ2-1, with no clear D. The CDR3 is made up of 13 amino acids. Trimming removed 7 bases from V and 0 bases from J, with 7 bases in between. CDR1 and CDR2 from the germline V gene are MNHEY and SMNVEV (reference sequence). In DNA form, the CDR3 reads TGTGCCAGCACCAGTTACTCCTACAATGAGCAGTTCTTC. This codes for CASTSYSYNEQFF.

The J gene is TRBJ1-1, the V gene TRBV4-1; D ambiguous. This CDR3 is 14 amino acids long. Per germline, CDR1 MGHRA and CDR2 YSYEKL. Deletions cut 2 bases from V and 1 base from J, with 8 bases between. CDR3 sequence: CASSQSAQNTEAFF. DNA for the CDR3: TGCGCCAGCAGCCAAAGCGCTCAGAACACTGAAGCTTTCTTT.

The table lists this clonotype with a few counts. The CDR3 sequence: CASNRRTANYGYTF. DNA of the CDR3: TGTGCCAGTAATAGAAGGACGGCGAACTATGGCTACACCTTC. The chain carries TRBV19 and TRBJ1-2; D is ambiguous. The CDR3 contains 14 residues. Germline CDR1 is LNHDA and CDR2 is SQIVND (reference sequence). The V end lost 7 bases, the J end lost 2 bases, and 14 bases lay between the germline ends. Combining the CDR3 with reference TRBV19 and TRBJ1-2 gives the whole variable domain DGGITQSPKYLFRKEGQNVTLSCEQNLNHDAMYWYRQDPGQGLRLIYYSQIVNDFQKGDIAEGYSVSREKKESFPLTVTSAQKNPTAFYLCASNRRTANYGYTFGSGTRLTVV.

This clonotype is termed large. The gene calls are TRBV28 and TRBJ2-7, with D unclear. The CDR3 totals 13 residues. The germline V gene encodes CDR1 MDHEN and CDR2 SYDVKM. Trimming shortened V by 2 bases and J by 3 bases, and 8 bases separated the two germline ends. The CDR3 DNA reads TGTGCCAGCAGTTTAGGGGTGGGCTACGAGCAGTACTTC. This gives the protein CASSLGVGYEQYF.

This rearrangement joins TRBV10-3 to TRBJ2-3; 8 bases fit TRBD1. V lost 9 bases and J lost 3; bases outside the gene matches: 8. This CDR3 is 14 amino acids long. CDR1 and CDR2 from the germline V gene are ENHRY and SYGVKD. The CDR3 sequence: CAIRRQGLTDTQYF. CDR3 bases: TGTGCCATACGCCGACAGGGGTTGACAGATACGCAGTATTTT.

The chain couples TRBV28 to TRBJ2-7; a possible D gene is TRBD1 (5 bases). Trimming took 3 bases from V and 2 from J, leaving 11 bases between them. The germline gives CDR1 MDHEN, CDR2 SYDVKM. The CDR3 consists of 14 residues. The CDR3: CASSLPAGTYEQYF. The CDR3 bases are TGTGCCAGCAGTTTGCCGGCAGGGACCTACGAGCAGTACTTC.

In this sample, this clonotype turned up a few times. The chain joins TRBV6-2 or TRBV6-3 to TRBJ2-2, with 8 bases that match TRBD1. This CDR3 contains 15 residues. Per the germline V gene, CDR1 is MNHEY and CDR2 is SVGEGT. V dropped 6 bases and J dropped 4; count of bases not matched to a gene: 7. The CDR3 DNA follows: TGTGCCAGCAGCCCGGGACAGGTCCTCACCGGGGAGCTGTTTTTT. This codes for CASSPGQVLTGELFF.

The chain links TRBV27 to TRBJ2-7, with 10 bases lining up with TRBD2. V shed 6 bases, J shed 1 base, and the junction held 3 bases outside the gene matches. This CDR3 is built from 14 residues. Germline values: CDR1 MNHEY, CDR2 SMNVEV (reference sequence). The CDR3 nucleotides read TGTGCCAGCAGGAGGACTAGCGGATCCTACGAGCAGTACTTC. It yields the protein CASRRTSGSYEQYF.

This clonotype was seen more than once but under ten times. The V call is TRBV19, the J call TRBJ2-1; no clear D gene. The CDR3 has 14 residues. Germline CDR1 LNHDA, CDR2 SQIVND (reference sequence). Trimming stripped 7 bases from V and 0 bases from J, with 10 bases between. CDR3 sequence reads: CASTVTSSYNEQFF. The CDR3 DNA sequence: TGTGCCAGTACGGTGACGAGCTCCTACAATGAGCAGTTCTTC.

The chain combines TRBV7-6 with TRBJ1-6; TRBD1 agrees at 7 bases. Germline V gives CDR1 SGHVS, CDR2 FNYEAQ. V was clipped by 6 bases and J by 7 bases; unmatched bases: 6. The CDR3 extends over 14 amino acids. The CDR3 loop reads CASSYSGGNSPLHF. The CDR3, as DNA: TGTGCCAGCAGTTACTCAGGGGGAAATTCACCCCTCCACTTT.

Relative to its sample, this clonotype is hyperexpanded. CDR3: CASSDLDSPSYGYTF. CDR3 bases: TGTGCCAGCAGTGATCTGGACAGCCCTTCCTACGGCTACACCTTC. The J gene is TRBJ1-2, the V gene TRBV2; D might be TRBD1 (6 bases). This CDR3 has 15 residues. V was shortened by 3 bases and J by 8 bases, with 19 bases between the two germline ends. Germline lookup yields CDR1 SNHLY and CDR2 FYNNEI. Together with reference TRBV2 and TRBJ1-2, the CDR3 gives the full variable domain: EPEVTQTPSHQVTQMGQEVILRCVPISNHLYFYWYRQILGQKVEFLVSFYNNEISEKSEIFDDQFSVERPDGSNFTLKIRSTKLEDSAMYFCASSDLDSPSYGYTFGSGTRLTVV.

The chain links TRBV19 to TRBJ2-7; D is unresolved. Germline assignment: CDR1 LNHDA and CDR2 SQIVND (reference sequence). The CDR3 consists of 11 residues. V lost 2 bases and J 6 bases, leaving 5 bases between the germline ends. CDR3: CASSIFGEQYF. The CDR3 coding sequence is TGTGCCAGTAGTATATTTGGCGAGCAGTACTTC.

The chain uses TRBV3-1 and TRBJ1-1; D perhaps matches TRBD1 (5 bases). The CDR3 is made up of 12 amino acids. CDR1 and CDR2 from the germline V gene are LGHDT and YNNKEL (reference sequence). The V gene lost 2 bases and the J gene lost 11 bases, with 12 bases spanning the gap. CDR3 amino acids: CASSQHPGFAFF. In DNA, the CDR3 is TGTGCCAGCAGCCAACACCCAGGGTTCGCTTTCTTT.

This clonotype has a handful of counts. The chain recombines TRBV25-1 with TRBJ2-4; D might be TRBD2 (5 bases). This CDR3 has 16 residues. Trimming pared 1 base from V and 4 bases from J, leaving 14 bases between. The germline V gene has CDR1 MGHDK and CDR2 SYGVNS. The CDR3 nucleotides read TGTGCCAGCAGTGAATCTGGGGAGACACGGAAAAACATTCAGTACTTC. This codes for CASSESGETRKNIQYF.

V gene TRBV5-4 combines with J gene TRBJ2-7; TRBD1 or TRBD2 may be the D gene (5 bases each). The germline CDR1 and CDR2 sequences are SGHNT and YYREEE (reference sequence). The CDR3 has 14 residues. V lost 5 bases and J 2 bases, leaving 14 bases between the germline ends. CDR3 amino acids: CASSWGSFPYEQYF. For the CDR3, the DNA is TGTGCCAGCAGTTGGGGGAGCTTCCCCTACGAGCAGTACTTC.

The J gene is TRBJ2-3, the V gene TRBV20-1, with D possibly being TRBD1 or TRBD2 (5 bases each). CDR1 and CDR2 (germline): DFQATT, SNEGSKA (reference sequence). The germline V and J ends were trimmed by 6 bases and 5 bases, with 15 bases remaining between them. This CDR3 comprises 13 residues. CDR3 sequence reads: CSANEGLGDTQYF. In DNA, the CDR3 is TGCAGTGCCAACGAGGGGTTGGGAGATACGCAGTATTTT.

The V call is TRBV18, the J call TRBJ2-3; 8 bases are shared with TRBD1. Trimming removed 4 bases from V and 2 bases from J; junction bases left unmatched: 11. The CDR3 sequence is 17 residues long. Per germline, CDR1 KGHSH and CDR2 LQKENI. The CDR3 protein is CASSLRTGSFLTDTQYF. The DNA of the CDR3 is TGTGCCAGCTCACTTCGGACAGGGTCCTTCCTCACAGATACGCAGTATTTT.

As concerns this clonotype: At one end, the junction sequence differs from germline, possibly due to a read error. The gene calls are TRBV10-2 and TRBJ2-5; the match to TRBD2 covers 11 bases. The CDR3 length is 15 residues. Germline V gene data show CDR1 as WSHSY and CDR2 as SAAADI. For the CDR3, the DNA is TGCGCCAGCAGATCTAGCGGGGGGTTGTTAGAGACCCGGTACTTC. This sequence encodes CASRSSGGLLETRYF.

The chain carries TRBV19 and TRBJ2-7, with D hard to call. The CDR3 extends over 12 amino acids. Germline V gene sequence: CDR1 LNHDA, CDR2 SQIVND (reference sequence). Trimming pared 7 bases from V and 0 bases from J, leaving 7 bases between. CDR3 region: CASMDVSYEQYF. The CDR3 DNA reads TGTGCCAGTATGGACGTCTCCTACGAGCAGTACTTC.

The rearrangement links TRBV4-1 to TRBJ2-1, with 9 bases aligning to TRBD1. Germline lookup yields CDR1 MGHRA and CDR2 YSYEKL. The J segment lost 4 bases and the V segment lost 1 base, leaving 5 bases of the junction unmatched. The CDR3 has 16 amino acids. For the CDR3, the DNA is TGCGCCAGCAGCCAAGGCCCGGGACAGGGTTACAATGAGCAGTTCTTC. The encoded protein is CASSQGPGQGYNEQFF.

The chain is built from TRBV7-9 and TRBJ1-1; 10 nucleotides match TRBD1. Germline CDR1 reads SEHNR; CDR2 reads FQNEAQ (reference sequence). Germline trimming cut 4 bases from V and 5 bases from J; bases unmatched to any gene: 4. The CDR3 has 14 residues. Here the CDR3 reads CASSSTGGRTEAFF. CDR3 bases: TGTGCCAGCAGCTCGACAGGGGGCCGTACTGAAGCTTTCTTT.

The genes are TRBV29-1 and TRBJ2-7, with 8 bases fitting TRBD1. After removal of 4 bases from V and 1 base from J, the junction contained 9 bases not matched to a gene. This CDR3 region has 15 residues. In germline, CDR1 is SQVTM, CDR2 ANQGSEA. CDR3 coding DNA: TGCAGCGTTGGTCGAGACAGGGGCTCTTCCTACGAGCAGTACTTC. Protein product: CSVGRDRGSSYEQYF.

The V call is TRBV5-1, the J call TRBJ2-4, with D unresolved. CDR1 is SGHRS, CDR2 YFSETQ, per germline. The ends were cut back, 0 bases at V and 7 bases at J, with 5 bases in the middle. The CDR3 sequence is 12 residues long. The CDR3 region is CASSLGQNIQYF. CDR3 DNA sequence: TGCGCCAGCAGCTTGGGGCAGAACATTCAGTACTTC.

The chain uses TRBV2 and TRBJ2-7, with D possibly being TRBD1 (5 bases). The CDR3 totals 13 residues. Germline values: CDR1 SNHLY, CDR2 FYNNEI. With 3 bases removed from V and 1 base from J, the gap between germline ends came to 7 bases. The CDR3 region is CASSDRQSYEQYF. Here the CDR3 DNA reads TGTGCCAGCAGTGATAGACAGTCCTACGAGCAGTACTTC. Drawing the rest from reference TRBV2 and TRBJ2-7, the complete variable domain is EPEVTQTPSHQVTQMGQEVILRCVPISNHLYFYWYRQILGQKVEFLVSFYNNEISEKSEIFDDQFSVERPDGSNFTLKIRSTKLEDSAMYFCASSDRQSYEQYFGPGTRLTVT.